The 31 T cell receptor beta chains below all came from one sample that was sequenced in a study of PD-1 blockade in classical Hodgkin lymphoma. Every one of the patients relapsed after autologous stem cell transplantation (brentuximab vedotin exposure was variable). Using immunoSEQ multiplex PCR, the repertoire was profiled, and TCRdb retains in-frame clones only, with some absent. The sample comprises nearly 100,000 clones, roughly 88% of which are singletons, and 9% to 15% rests with the top ten. The source was peripheral blood mononuclear cells (PBMCs), collected at baseline. Receptors originate from a human donor with classical Hodgkin lymphoma.

The V gene is TRBV5-1, the J gene TRBJ1-4, with D tentatively TRBD1 (5 bases). Germline CDR1 and CDR2: SGHRS and YFSETQ. The germline V and J ends were trimmed by 1 base and 4 bases, with 11 bases remaining between them. CDR3 length: 15 residues. DNA for the CDR3: TGCGCCAGCAGCTTGAGGCCGACAGTTAATGAAAAACTGTTTTTT. Encoded protein: CASSLRPTVNEKLFF.

The chain recombines TRBV28 with TRBJ1-1; 8 bases map to TRBD1. The V gene's germline CDR1 is MDHEN and CDR2 SYDVKM. Losses at the gene ends were 6 bases for V and 3 bases for J; bases not matched to a gene: 12. CDR3 size: 16 residues. The CDR3 nucleotides read TGTGCCAGCAGCCCCCCCCGGACAGGGATCGACACTGAAGCTTTCTTT. Its protein is CASSPPRTGIDTEAFF.

V is TRBV27 and J is TRBJ2-3; either TRBD1 or TRBD2 may fit D (6 bases each). CDR3 size: 15 residues. The V and J ends lost 2 bases and 2 bases respectively, with 11 bases between them. The germline V gene has CDR1 MNHEY and CDR2 SMNVEV (reference sequence). The CDR3 bases are TGTGCCAGCAGTTTAGGGGGGCGCAACACAGATACGCAGTATTTT. Translation gives CASSLGGRNTDTQYF.

The rearrangement joins TRBV18 to TRBJ1-1; TRBD1 matches 7 bases. The CDR3 spans 16 residues. The germline V gene encodes CDR1 KGHSH and CDR2 LQKENI. V was clipped by 3 bases and J by 0 bases; unmatched bases: 7. The CDR3 here is CASSPSRDSVNTEAFF. The CDR3, as DNA: TGTGCCAGCTCACCCTCAAGGGACAGCGTGAACACTGAAGCTTTCTTT.

The rearrangement links TRBV2 to TRBJ1-2, with D hard to call. CDR3 size: 11 residues. Germline V gives CDR1 SNHLY, CDR2 FYNNEI. V lost 4 bases, J lost 8 bases, and 8 bases lay in between. CDR3 nucleotides: TGTGCCAGCAGTGTCCTCTCGGGCTACACCTTC. Translated, it gives CASSVLSGYTF.

The gene calls are TRBV5-1 and TRBJ1-1, with 8 bases matching TRBD1. With V trimmed by 5 bases and J by 4 bases, 16 bases remained unmatched. Germline V gene data show CDR1 as SGHRS and CDR2 as YFSETQ. CDR3 length equals 17 residues. CDR3 nucleotides: TGCGCCAGCAGGCCGACAGGGGCCCTGGTAGGGGGCACTGAAGCTTTCTTT. It encodes CASRPTGALVGGTEAFF.

This chain joins TRBV5-1 and TRBJ2-7, with 8 bases fitting TRBD1. Trimming took 1 base from V and 1 from J; bases not matched to a gene: 10. The CDR3 spans 17 residues. Per germline, CDR1 SGHRS and CDR2 YFSETQ. The CDR3 protein is CASSLTPGTGPSYEQYF. In DNA form, the CDR3 reads TGCGCCAGCAGCTTGACCCCCGGGACAGGCCCATCCTACGAGCAGTACTTC.

The chain recombines TRBV6-5 with TRBJ2-1; no clear D. This CDR3 is built from 15 residues. Trimming left V 0 bases short and J 1 base short, with 7 bases between. Germline CDR1 MNHEY, CDR2 SVGAGI. The CDR3 DNA reads TGTGCCAGCAGTTACTCCGGACCTTCCTACAATGAGCAGTTCTTC. Translating gives CASSYSGPSYNEQFF.

This clone occurred once. The gene calls are TRBV12-5 and TRBJ2-7; 8 bases fit TRBD1. Germline CDR1 reads LGHNT; CDR2 reads FRNRAP. The V and J ends lost 8 bases and 2 bases, in that order; junction bases with no gene match: 5. The CDR3 loop spans 13 amino acids. The chain's CDR3 is CASKSDRAYEQYF. The CDR3 DNA sequence: TGTGCTAGTAAGTCGGACAGGGCCTACGAGCAGTACTTC.

The V gene is TRBV4-1, the J gene TRBJ2-7; TRBD2 matches 8 bases. Germline values: CDR1 MGHRA, CDR2 YSYEKL. There are 15 residues in the CDR3. The V and J ends lost 4 bases and 2 bases, in that order; junction bases with no gene match: 7. The CDR3 DNA is TGCGCCAGCAGCCGGGAACTAGCGGTAACCTACGAGCAGTACTTC. Its translation: CASSRELAVTYEQYF.

V usage is TRBV9 and J usage is TRBJ1-3; TRBD1 aligns across 8 bases. Looked up from germline, CDR1 is SGDLS and CDR2 is YYNGEE. The CDR3 is 17 amino acids. V gave up 3 bases and J gave up 1 base; unmatched junction bases: 9. CDR3 amino acids: CASSEDRERISGNTIYF. In DNA form, the CDR3 reads TGTGCCAGCAGCGAGGACAGGGAGCGTATTTCTGGAAACACCATATATTTT.

J is TRBJ1-1 and V is TRBV7-8, with D possibly matching TRBD1 (6 bases). Germline V gene sequence: CDR1 SGHVS, CDR2 FQNEAQ. This CDR3 region has 16 residues. The V and J ends lost 5 bases and 4 bases respectively, with 20 bases between them. The CDR3 nucleotides read TGTGCCAGCAGCGAGACACCAGGACAGATTTTCACTGAAGCTTTCTTT. Encoded protein: CASSETPGQIFTEAFF.

This rearrangement joins TRBV4-2 to TRBJ2-5; D unresolved. CDR3 length: 15 residues. Germline V gives CDR1 LGHNA, CDR2 YNFKEQ. Trimming stripped 2 bases from V and 2 bases from J, with 12 bases between. CDR3 sequence (DNA): TGTGCCAGCAGCCAACTCGGGCGCCGTCAAGAGACCCAGTACTTC. It translates to CASSQLGRRQETQYF.

About this clone itself: Germline and junction disagree at one end, which may indicate a read error. The CDR3 region has the DNA TGTGCCAACAGTGTACCGGGTCCGATTAAGTTCTTC. Protein product: CANSVPGPIKFF. The chain employs TRBV6-1 and TRBJ2-1, with D uncertain. The CDR3 sequence is 12 residues long. Germline V gene data show CDR1 as MNHNS and CDR2 as SASEGT.

This chain uses TRBV7-2 with TRBJ1-5; 8 bases are a match to TRBD1. CDR3 length: 18 residues. In germline, CDR1 is SGHTA, CDR2 FQGNSA. Unmatched junction bases numbered 10, after V lost 3 bases and J lost 0 bases. The CDR3 nucleotides are TGTGCCAGCAGCTTGACAGGGGTAGGTGTATCTAGCAATCAGCCCCAGCATTTT. As protein: CASSLTGVGVSSNQPQHF.

The chain links TRBV18 to TRBJ1-5; unclear D gene. The ends were cut back, 2 bases at V and 0 bases at J, with 8 bases in the middle. The CDR3 spans 15 residues. Germline CDR1 and CDR2: KGHSH and LQKENI. The CDR3 here is CASSPFGRSNQPQHF. CDR3 nucleotide sequence: TGTGCCAGCTCACCATTCGGCCGTAGCAATCAGCCCCAGCATTTT.

This clone was seen just once. The chain couples TRBV7-9 to TRBJ2-1; perhaps TRBD2 as D (6 bases). There are 17 residues in the CDR3. V lost 8 bases and J lost 0, with 20 bases in between. CDR1 is SEHNR, CDR2 FQNEAQ, per germline (reference sequence). For the CDR3, the DNA is TGTGCCAGCCCGCCAGGAGGGGCGCAGAGCTCCTACAATGAGCAGTTCTTC. The encoded protein is CASPPGGAQSSYNEQFF.

The chain recombines TRBV5-1 with TRBJ2-1; 9 nucleotides align to TRBD2. Germline V gene data show CDR1 as SGHRS and CDR2 as YFSETQ. The CDR3 consists of 16 residues. V gave up 4 bases and J gave up 3 bases; unmatched junction bases: 8. The CDR3 is CASSTLAGLGYNEQFF. The CDR3 DNA reads as TGCGCCAGCAGCACCCTAGCGGGACTGGGCTACAATGAGCAGTTCTTC.

J is TRBJ2-2 and V is TRBV5-6; D gene unclear. The length of the CDR3 is 15 residues. V lost 5 bases, J lost 0 bases, and 11 bases lay in between. CDR1 SGHDT and CDR2 YYEEEE come from the germline V gene. CDR3 sequence (DNA): TGTGCCAGCAGTTACCCCCCCGCGAACACCGGGGAGCTGTTTTTT. Its protein is CASSYPPANTGELFF.

J is TRBJ1-1 and V is TRBV19, with D maybe TRBD1 (5 bases). Germline V CDR1 and CDR2: LNHDA, SQIVND (reference sequence). V was trimmed by 6 bases and J by 0 bases, leaving 11 bases between them. The CDR3 loop spans 14 amino acids. The CDR3 loop is CASSPGGVNTEAFF. The CDR3 nucleotides read TGTGCCAGTAGCCCCGGAGGGGTGAACACTGAAGCTTTCTTT.

This clone was detected a few times. The chain is built from TRBV11-2 and TRBJ1-2; perhaps TRBD1 as D (5 bases). Germline loops: CDR1 SGHAT, CDR2 FQNNGV. This CDR3 is built from 16 residues. Between the trimmed V and J ends, which lost 2 bases and 5 bases, there was a span of 18 bases. DNA of the CDR3: TGTGCCAGCAGCTTAACCCTTAGTGGGGCCCCGTATGGCTACACCTTC. Protein sequence: CASSLTLSGAPYGYTF.

This sequence joins TRBV5-6 and TRBJ2-2, with 15 bases identical to TRBD2. CDR1 and CDR2 from the germline V gene are SGHDT and YYEEEE. Losses at the gene ends were 2 bases for V and 5 bases for J; bases not matched to a gene: 7. This CDR3 has 18 amino acids. The CDR3 DNA follows: TGTGCCAGCAGCTTATACGGGACTAGCGGGAGGAGTACCGGGGAGCTGTTTTTT. Its protein is CASSLYGTSGRSTGELFF.

The rearrangement joins TRBV2 to TRBJ1-4, with D hard to call. The CDR3 extends over 15 amino acids. Germline assignment: CDR1 SNHLY and CDR2 FYNNEI. V was pared by 2 bases and J by 5 bases, with 12 bases between. The chain's CDR3 is CASSERARANEKLFF. Here the CDR3 DNA reads TGTGCCAGCAGTGAAAGGGCCCGGGCCAATGAAAAACTGTTTTTT.

This clone was seen just once. J is TRBJ2-5 and V is TRBV2; 8 bases fit TRBD1. Trimming removed 7 bases from V and 5 bases from J; junction bases left unmatched: 12. This CDR3 comprises 15 residues. Looked up from germline, CDR1 is SNHLY and CDR2 is FYNNEI. The CDR3 DNA is TGTGCCAGCATCAAGGACAGGGTCGGATCCGAGACCCAGTACTTC. This encodes CASIKDRVGSETQYF.

This clone is classed as medium-sized. This chain joins TRBV19 and TRBJ2-3; 7 nucleotides agree with TRBD2. The V gene end was trimmed by 8 bases and the J gene end by 4 bases; junction bases not matched to a gene: 12. Germline CDR1 and CDR2: LNHDA and SQIVND (reference sequence). The CDR3 is 15 residues long. DNA of the CDR3: TGTGCCAGTCGCGCCGGACTAGTTAATTCAGATACGCAGTATTTT. Translation gives CASRAGLVNSDTQYF.

This chain connects TRBV7-9 to TRBJ1-3, with D hard to call. This CDR3 has 11 residues. V shed 4 bases and J shed 6 bases, with 4 bases lying between them. The V gene's germline CDR1 is SEHNR and CDR2 FQNEAQ (reference sequence). The CDR3 region is CASSSPNTIYF. The CDR3 DNA reads TGTGCCAGCAGCTCCCCAAACACCATATATTTT.

CDR3 nucleotides: TGTGCCAGCAGTCCACCGGAGGCCGATACGCAGTATTTT. Protein product: CASSPPEADTQYF. V and J are TRBV28 and TRBJ2-3; tentatively, D is TRBD2 (5 bases). Germline loops: CDR1 MDHEN, CDR2 SYDVKM. V was shortened by 5 bases and J by 6 bases, with 12 bases between the two germline ends. CDR3 length: 13 amino acids.

The chain uses TRBV25-1 and TRBJ1-1, with a tentative D call TRBD1 (6 bases). CDR1 MGHDK and CDR2 SYGVNS come from the germline V gene. The CDR3 has 15 amino acids. Trimming removed 4 bases at V and 3 bases at J, with 15 bases between. CDR3 sequence (DNA): TGTGCCAGCAGTGTGGGGTGGGGGGCAGACACTGAAGCTTTCTTT. This codes for CASSVGWGADTEAFF.

J is TRBJ1-5 and V is TRBV28, with 8 bases aligning to TRBD1. The CDR3 spans 17 residues. Per germline, CDR1 MDHEN and CDR2 SYDVKM. The ends lost 3 bases at V and 5 bases at J; junction bases unmatched: 12. The CDR3 reads CASSLTTQGGRDQPQHF. Written as DNA, the CDR3 is TGTGCCAGCAGTTTGACAACACAGGGGGGCAGGGATCAGCCCCAGCATTTT.

In its sample, this clone was seen once. V usage is TRBV4-1 and J usage is TRBJ1-2, with D unresolved. The CDR3 sequence is 14 residues long. The germline V gene has CDR1 MGHRA and CDR2 YSYEKL. V lost 0 bases and J lost 4, with 9 bases in between. The CDR3 region has the DNA TGCGCCAGCAGCCAAGATGCCGGGAGCTATGGCTACACCTTC. It encodes CASSQDAGSYGYTF.

CDR3 DNA sequence: TGTGCCAGCGCTGGACGGCCGGGTACAATCGGGGACCCATCCTACGAGCAGTACTTC. It encodes CASAGRPGTIGDPSYEQYF. The chain uses TRBV21-1 and TRBJ2-7. TRBV21-1 is given as a pseudogene. The CDR3 has 19 residues.